A selection of T cell receptor beta chains follows, all from one sample in a study of blood T cells in healthy people across ages. MiXCR, run by TCRdb on the 5' RACE reads, gives a single entry per CDR3 protein. This sample has over 1,300,000 distinct CDR3 sequences, with roughly 60% found just once. The specimen was blood. The receptor set was obtained from a man younger than 30 in good health. Both conserved end residues are part of each CDR3. Each record gives: V gene, clone size, J gene, D gene, CDR3 DNA, CDR3 protein. D genes are given only for firm matches. The listing skips clone size in some rows; elsewhere it reads once, few, many or a size class.

v_gene: TRBV12-3/TRBV12-4
abundance: -
j_gene: TRBJ2-7
d_gene: -
CDR3nt: TGTGCCAGCAGTTCGTCCGGGGAACCCGACTACGAGCAGTACTTC
CDR3aa: CASSSSGEPDYEQYF

v_gene: TRBV9
abundance: -
j_gene: TRBJ2-7
d_gene: -
CDR3nt: TGTGCCAGCAGCGCCTCGGCGGGATCCTCCTACGAGCAGTACTTC
CDR3aa: CASSASAGSSYEQYF

v_gene: TRBV7-9
abundance: few
j_gene: TRBJ2-5
d_gene: -
CDR3nt: TGTGCCAGCAGCCGGACGGCAGGGCCAGAGACCCAGTACTTC
CDR3aa: CASSRTAGPETQYF

v_gene: TRBV24-1
abundance: few
j_gene: TRBJ2-3
d_gene: -
CDR3nt: TGTGCCACCAGAGAAGGGGGTGAAGATACGCAGTATTTT
CDR3aa: CATREGGEDTQYF

v_gene: TRBV12-3/TRBV12-4
abundance: -
j_gene: TRBJ1-1
d_gene: -
CDR3nt: TGTGCCAGCAGTCTTCTATTAAACCAAAACACTGAAGCTTTCTTT
CDR3aa: CASSLLLNQNTEAFF

v_gene: TRBV12-3/TRBV12-4
abundance: few
j_gene: TRBJ2-1
d_gene: -
CDR3nt: TGTGCCAGCAGTTTACGGGGACACTACAATGAGCAGTTCTTC
CDR3aa: CASSLRGHYNEQFF

v_gene: TRBV20-1
abundance: -
j_gene: TRBJ2-7
d_gene: TRBD1
CDR3nt: TGCAGTGCTAGAAGGGACAGGGCCCCCGAGCAGTACTTC
CDR3aa: CSARRDRAPEQYF

v_gene: TRBV29-1
abundance: -
j_gene: TRBJ2-1
d_gene: -
CDR3nt: TGCAGCGTTGTAACAGGGCCGCCACGGGATGAGCAGTTCTTC
CDR3aa: CSVVTGPPRDEQFF

v_gene: TRBV29-1
abundance: -
j_gene: TRBJ2-4
d_gene: -
CDR3nt: TGCAGCGTTGTTGGTAATCGGGGACTGTTAGCCAAAAACATTCAGTACTTC
CDR3aa: CSVVGNRGLLAKNIQYF

v_gene: TRBV12-3/TRBV12-4
abundance: once
j_gene: TRBJ2-5
d_gene: TRBD2
CDR3nt: TGTGCCAGCAGCTACGGGACTAGCGGGACGTTTCGGGAGCAGTACTTC
CDR3aa: CASSYGTSGTFREQYF

v_gene: TRBV27
abundance: once
j_gene: TRBJ2-7
d_gene: TRBD1
CDR3nt: TGTGCCAGCAGTTTATCACAGGGGACGACCTACGAGCAGTACTTC
CDR3aa: CASSLSQGTTYEQYF

v_gene: TRBV28
abundance: -
j_gene: TRBJ1-2
d_gene: -
CDR3nt: TGTGCCAGCAGTTTATGGGCCTCACTTGGAATACTATATGGCTACACCTTC
CDR3aa: CASSLWASLGILYGYTF

v_gene: TRBV2
abundance: -
j_gene: TRBJ2-1
d_gene: -
CDR3nt: TGTGCCAGCAGTGAAGAACAGAAGATATCAGGTGAGCAGTTCTTC
CDR3aa: CASSEEQKISGEQFF

v_gene: TRBV9
abundance: -
j_gene: TRBJ2-7
d_gene: -
CDR3nt: TGTGCCAGCAGCGTAGCTCTTGGCCGGAATTACGAGCAGTACTTC
CDR3aa: CASSVALGRNYEQYF

v_gene: TRBV5-1
abundance: many
j_gene: TRBJ2-1
d_gene: TRBD1
CDR3nt: TGCGCCAGCAGCGACGGACAGGGGATGGGCAATGAGCAGTTCTTC
CDR3aa: CASSDGQGMGNEQFF

v_gene: TRBV6-2/TRBV6-3
abundance: -
j_gene: TRBJ2-3
d_gene: -
CDR3nt: TGTGCCTCAGCGTCCCTAGCCGCTCCCCCGGAAGATACGCAGTATTTT
CDR3aa: CASASLAAPPEDTQYF

v_gene: TRBV7-8
abundance: few
j_gene: TRBJ2-3
d_gene: -
CDR3nt: TGTGCCAGCAGCTTAGGGGGTGTTAGTTATGGCACAGATACGCAGTATTTT
CDR3aa: CASSLGGVSYGTDTQYF

v_gene: TRBV27
abundance: -
j_gene: TRBJ2-7
d_gene: TRBD1
CDR3nt: TGTGCCAGCAGTATCCGTGTACAGGGGGTCTACGAGCAGTACTTC
CDR3aa: CASSIRVQGVYEQYF

v_gene: TRBV6-6
abundance: -
j_gene: TRBJ1-2
d_gene: -
CDR3nt: TGTGCCAGCAGTTACTCGAATACACCAGCTATCTATGGCTACACCTTC
CDR3aa: CASSYSNTPAIYGYTF

v_gene: TRBV20-1
abundance: -
j_gene: TRBJ2-7
d_gene: TRBD1
CDR3nt: TGCAGTGCTAGAGATCGGGACAGGCCAACCTACGAGCAGTACTTC
CDR3aa: CSARDRDRPTYEQYF

v_gene: TRBV27
abundance: few
j_gene: TRBJ2-7
d_gene: TRBD1
CDR3nt: TGTGCCAGCAGTTTAGGGACAGATTACTACGAGCAGTACTTC
CDR3aa: CASSLGTDYYEQYF

v_gene: TRBV13
abundance: -
j_gene: TRBJ2-1
d_gene: -
CDR3nt: TGTGCCAGCAGCTTAGGAGCGAGGGATGAGCAGTTCTTC
CDR3aa: CASSLGARDEQFF